This T cell receptor beta chain was identified during a study of T cells after yellow fever vaccination (dated by TCRdb to the late 2010s). In the study overall: Libraries from fractions with low cell numbers were prepared with the SMART-Seq v4 Ultra Low Input RNA kit. To follow T-cell clones before and after primary and booster YFV17D yellow fever vaccination, bulk TCR alpha and beta repertoires were sequenced over time. Two healthy male donors made up the cohort, one aged 18 to 30 years and the other aged 30 to 40 years. Blood was drawn at multiple timepoints before and after primary and secondary immunization, with bulk PBMC replicates and cell subsets isolated. What the authors observed across the whole study: Most clones expanded after primary vaccination were re-detected after the booster (96% of CD4 and around nine tenths of CD8), suggesting broad memory maintenance. A small share of clonotypes was detected in both CD4 and CD8 compartments, with the overlap likely arising from convergent recombination. Because only a couple of donors were included in the study, the extent to which the findings can be generalized is limited. The secondary T-cell response was weaker than the primary response but faster, peaking on day 5 instead of day 15. Computational filtering was needed because FACS-sorted repertoires could contain abundant contaminating clonotypes from the bulk population.

The listed sequencing device is Illumina NovaSeq 6000. Synthesis of TCR cDNA relied on 5'RACE template switching, a step that introduced a universal primer site along with unique molecular identifiers. Priming of cDNA synthesis was performed from both the TCR alpha and TCR beta constant segments. Two PCR steps were used to amplify libraries, with sample barcodes and sequencing adapters being added in the second step. Sequencing of libraries was done on Illumina HiSeq 2500 (2x100 bp) or NovaSeq (2x150 bp). The study's processing was this. Reads were demultiplexed and collapsed into UMI consensus sequences with MIGEC, and V(D)J alignment was performed with MiXCR. Vaccine-responding clonotypes were defined with edgeR using replicate PBMC samples, requiring FDR below 0.01 and a log2 fold change above 5 up to day 15. Each bulk clonotype received a CD4 or CD8 identity based on whether the sequenced CD4 or CD8 repertoire contained that clonotype at higher abundance. TCRdb passed the public sequencing reads through fastp at Q25 and MiXCR, retaining productive beta sequences. When rows share a CDR3 protein, they turn into one entry using the most common DNA and genes. Here the V and J calls rest on TCRdb's processing, not on the authors' analysis. A total of hundreds of thousands of distinct CDR3 sequences appear in this sample, around 3.6% of them only once. Less than 25% of the sample goes to the ten largest clones.

This specimen's treatment or condition label, interpreted: live attenuated yellow fever vaccine strain. At each blood-draw timepoint, two biological replicates of bulk PBMCs were obtained. PBMCs were isolated from peripheral blood using a standard Ficoll-Paque protocol. TriZol was used to extract RNA from bulk PBMCs, CD4 and CD8 fractions, and dextramer-positive and dextramer-negative fractions. A remark on this clonotype: Its recognized antigen is unknown. Base quality data are lacking; no much larger clone is found one base away.

The CDR3, from cysteine to phenylalanine, totals 14 residues. Only the CDR3 region is kept as DNA, spanning 42 bases read in frame from base 1. At the junction V is shortened by 6 bases and J by 7 bases, with 16 bases in between. The germline V gene specifies MDHEN as CDR1 and SYDVKM as CDR2. The clonotype originates from a man in his late teens or twenties who received the YFV17D yellow fever vaccine. In this chain, TRBV28 is recombined with TRBJ1-5; the D gene remains uncertain. The material was PBMCs, obtained on the day of the yellow fever booster vaccination. The DNA sequence is as follows: TGTGCCAGCAGCTCATTCCTGCCGGGCCAGCCCCAGCATTTT. It encodes CASSSFLPGQPQHF.